One and the same sample provided the 20 T cell receptor beta chains below, sequenced in a study of chemoradiotherapy in HPV16-positive cancers. Libraries were prepared by immunoSEQ multiplex PCR; TCRdb keeps only in-frame clonotypes and omits some of them. The data show about 14,000 clones, about nine tenths seen once. The specimen was tumor tissue, collected from a patient who underwent chemoradiotherapy. The origin of the receptors is a human donor with HPV-associated anogenital cancer.

This chain connects TRBV4-3 to TRBJ1-5; D unclear. The CDR3 runs to 13 residues. CDR1 LGHNA and CDR2 YSLEER come from the germline V gene. Trimming pared 2 bases from V and 4 bases from J, leaving 6 bases between. For the CDR3, the DNA is TGCGCCAGCAGCCAATCAATGAATCAGCCCCAGCATTTT. This gives the protein CASSQSMNQPQHF.

The chain carries TRBV7-2 and TRBJ2-3; D is ambiguous. V dropped 5 bases and J dropped 5 bases, with 8 bases sitting between them. The CDR3 sequence is 12 residues long. CDR1 is SGHTA and CDR2 is FQGNSA in the germline V gene. The chain's CDR3 is CASSPDGDTQYF. The CDR3 DNA reads TGTGCCAGCAGCCCCGATGGAGATACGCAGTATTTT.

The V call is TRBV19, the J call TRBJ2-3; 11 bases agree with TRBD2. After removal of 9 bases from V and 0 bases from J, the junction contained 8 bases not matched to a gene. The CDR3 runs 16 residues. Germline V gives CDR1 LNHDA, CDR2 SQIVND (reference sequence). Here the CDR3 DNA reads TGTGCCAGCTCTCTTAGCGGGAGGGTTAGCACAGATACGCAGTATTTT. This translates into CASSLSGRVSTDTQYF.

The CDR3 loop is CAIQGSGASTQYF. CDR3 sequence (DNA): TGTGCCATCCAAGGTAGCGGGGCAAGTACCCAGTACTTC. The rearrangement joins TRBV6-1 to TRBJ2-5; 8 bases map to TRBD2. Germline CDR1 reads MNHNS; CDR2 reads SASEGT. The CDR3 contains 13 residues. With 10 bases clipped from V and 8 bases from J, the junction kept 12 bases outside the gene matches.

This clone occurred once. V is TRBV7-2 and J is TRBJ2-1; 8 bases line up with TRBD2. Germline V lookup: CDR1 SGHTA, CDR2 FQGNSA. CDR3 size: 16 residues. The V gene end was trimmed by 1 base and the J gene end by 9 bases; junction bases not matched to a gene: 11. The CDR3 loop reads CASSLDSGLVRAEQFF. CDR3 DNA sequence: TGTGCCAGCAGCTTAGATTCGGGACTAGTCCGTGCTGAGCAGTTCTTC.

Notes on this clone: The junction departs from germline at one end; a sequencing error may be responsible. V is TRBV4-2 and J is TRBJ1-2, with a possible D match to TRBD1 (6 bases). This CDR3 region has 16 residues. Germline assignment: CDR1 LGHNA and CDR2 YNFKEQ. The CDR3 spells CASGQEGRDIDYGYTF. As DNA, the CDR3 is TGTGCCAGCGGCCAAGAGGGGAGGGACATAGATTATGGCTACACCTTC.

The rearrangement uses TRBV2 and TRBJ2-7; the D call may be TRBD1 or TRBD2 (5 bases each). Trimming cost V 6 bases and J 0 bases, with 15 bases left between them. The CDR3 length is 15 residues. The V gene's germline CDR1 is SNHLY and CDR2 FYNNEI. As DNA, the CDR3 is TGTGCCAGCAGATACGGGACGGCCAGCTCCTACGAGCAGTACTTC. This translates into CASRYGTASSYEQYF.

This clone was seen a single time. The gene calls are TRBV11-2 and TRBJ2-3; D may be TRBD2 (6 bases). CDR1 SGHAT and CDR2 FQNNGV come from the germline V gene. The CDR3 has 14 residues. V was trimmed by 0 bases and J by 6 bases, leaving 10 bases between them. DNA of the CDR3: TGTGCCAGCAGCTTAGATACTAGCTTGGATACGCAGTATTTT. Its translation is CASSLDTSLDTQYF.

J is TRBJ1-1 and V is TRBV30; tentative D call: TRBD1 (6 bases). The germline gives CDR1 GTSNPN, CDR2 SVGIG (reference sequence). The CDR3 is made up of 13 amino acids. V shed 3 bases and J shed 5 bases, with 13 bases lying between them. CDR3 coding DNA: TGTGCCTGGAGAGTAGGCAGGGGTACTGAAGCTTTCTTT. The encoded protein is CAWRVGRGTEAFF.

The rearrangement uses TRBV6-5 and TRBJ2-7; the D gene is possibly TRBD2 (5 bases). The CDR3 is 15 amino acids. From germline, CDR1 is MNHEY and CDR2 SVGAGI. Trimming cost V 0 bases and J 2 bases, with 11 bases left between them. CDR3 sequence: CASSYSMTNPYEQYF. CDR3 sequence (DNA): TGTGCCAGCAGTTACTCGATGACTAATCCCTACGAGCAGTACTTC.

The CDR3 coding sequence is TGTGCCTGGAGTTTCGGGGGAGAGACCCAGTACTTC. Its protein product is CAWSFGGETQYF. The chain joins TRBV30 to TRBJ2-5; perhaps TRBD2 as D (6 bases). Germline assignment: CDR1 GTSNPN and CDR2 SVGIG (reference sequence). The CDR3 has 12 residues. V lost 2 bases, J lost 4 bases, and 8 bases lay in between.

V usage is TRBV2 and J usage is TRBJ1-1; D unclear. Trimming stripped 4 bases from V and 4 bases from J, with 10 bases between. The germline gives CDR1 SNHLY, CDR2 FYNNEI. This CDR3 comprises 13 residues. CDR3 sequence: CASSVWWGTEAFF. DNA of the CDR3: TGTGCCAGCAGTGTATGGTGGGGCACTGAAGCTTTCTTT.

V usage is TRBV9 and J usage is TRBJ2-7; TRBD1 aligns across 8 bases. V was clipped by 0 bases and J by 6 bases; unmatched bases: 11. Germline V gene data show CDR1 as SGDLS and CDR2 as YYNGEE. The CDR3 spans 16 residues. The CDR3 sequence is CASSVGLGTGSAEQYF. In nucleotides, the CDR3 is TGTGCCAGCAGCGTAGGTCTGGGGACAGGCTCCGCCGAGCAGTACTTC.

This chain uses TRBV5-1 with TRBJ1-5; 8 bases are a match to TRBD1. The CDR3 length is 16 residues. Germline V gene data show CDR1 as SGHRS and CDR2 as YFSETQ. V gave up 0 bases and J gave up 7 bases; unmatched junction bases: 9. CDR3 DNA sequence: TGCGCCAGCAGCTTGGAGGGCAGGGGGCAGGGGCAGCCCCAGCATTTT. Translated, it gives CASSLEGRGQGQPQHF.

This clone has only one observation. This chain uses TRBV4-1 with TRBJ2-7; D tentatively fits TRBD1 or TRBD2 (7 bases each). Germline V gene lookup returns CDR1 MGHRA and CDR2 YSYEKL. The CDR3 has 14 amino acids. Trimming took 4 bases from V and 2 from J, leaving 12 bases between them. The CDR3 region has the DNA TGCGCCAGCAGCCCCCAGGGGGGGGCCTACGAGCAGTACTTC. Translated, it gives CASSPQGGAYEQYF.

The V call is TRBV29-1, the J call TRBJ2-2; 7 nucleotides agree with TRBD2. Germline lookup yields CDR1 SQVTM and CDR2 ANQGSEA. The CDR3 spans 14 residues. V lost 0 bases to trimming and J lost 4 bases; unmatched junction nucleotides: 2. CDR3 protein: CSVEDWTSTGELFF. CDR3 bases: TGCAGCGTTGAAGACTGGACTAGCACCGGGGAGCTGTTTTTT.

CDR3: CASAEERGAYEQYF. In nucleotides, the CDR3 is TGTGCCAGCGCCGAGGAGCGGGGGGCCTACGAGCAGTACTTC. This sequence joins TRBV5-8 and TRBJ2-7; 9 bases align to TRBD2. The germline V gene has CDR1 SGHTS and CDR2 YDEGEE. CDR3 size: 14 residues. The V and J ends lost 7 bases and 2 bases, in that order; junction bases with no gene match: 7.

This chain links TRBV7-9 with TRBJ2-3; a possible D gene is TRBD2 (5 bases). This CDR3 region has 15 residues. The germline gives CDR1 SEHNR, CDR2 FQNEAQ (reference sequence). Trimming took off 2 bases at V and 3 bases at J, with 12 bases between the two ends. The CDR3 loop reads CASSLSAGLTDTQYF. CDR3 in DNA: TGTGCCAGCAGCTTATCTGCGGGCCTTACAGATACGCAGTATTTT.

This clone was observed a single time. The chain employs TRBV29-1 and TRBJ2-7; D is ambiguous. The length of the CDR3 is 12 residues. Germline CDR1 reads SQVTM; CDR2 reads ANQGSEA. V shed 4 bases and J shed 3 bases, with 10 bases lying between them. CDR3 amino acids: CSVGELNYEQYF. The CDR3 coding sequence is TGCAGCGTTGGAGAGCTGAACTACGAGCAGTACTTC.

The chain couples TRBV7-3 to TRBJ1-3; 7 bases align to TRBD1. Trimming cost V 8 bases and J 2 bases; bases outside gene matches: 6. Germline values: CDR1 SGHTA, CDR2 FQGTGA. The CDR3 totals 14 residues. The CDR3 loop is CASWGGGTGNTIYF. DNA of the CDR3: TGTGCCAGCTGGGGAGGGGGCACTGGAAACACCATATATTTT.